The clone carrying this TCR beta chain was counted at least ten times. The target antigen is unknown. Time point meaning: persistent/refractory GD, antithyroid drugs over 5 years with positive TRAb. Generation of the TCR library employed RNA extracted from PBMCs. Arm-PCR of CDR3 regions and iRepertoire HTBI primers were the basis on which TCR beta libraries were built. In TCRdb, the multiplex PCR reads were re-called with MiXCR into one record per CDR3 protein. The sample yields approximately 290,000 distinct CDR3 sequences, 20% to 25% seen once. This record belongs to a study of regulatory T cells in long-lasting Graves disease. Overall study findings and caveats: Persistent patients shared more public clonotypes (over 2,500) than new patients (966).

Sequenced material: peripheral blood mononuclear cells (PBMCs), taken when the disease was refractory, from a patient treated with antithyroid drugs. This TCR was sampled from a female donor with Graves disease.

CDR3 in amino acids: CASSRGTSGTTGELFF. CDR3 sequence (DNA): TGTGCCAGCAGCCGCGGGACTAGCGGGACCACCGGGGAGCTGTTTTTT. J is TRBJ2-2 and V is TRBV3-1; 13 bases agree with TRBD2. The CDR3 sequence is 16 residues long. V lost 4 bases, J lost 4 bases, and 3 bases stayed unmatched. CDR1 is LGHDT and CDR2 is YNNKEL in the germline V gene (reference sequence).